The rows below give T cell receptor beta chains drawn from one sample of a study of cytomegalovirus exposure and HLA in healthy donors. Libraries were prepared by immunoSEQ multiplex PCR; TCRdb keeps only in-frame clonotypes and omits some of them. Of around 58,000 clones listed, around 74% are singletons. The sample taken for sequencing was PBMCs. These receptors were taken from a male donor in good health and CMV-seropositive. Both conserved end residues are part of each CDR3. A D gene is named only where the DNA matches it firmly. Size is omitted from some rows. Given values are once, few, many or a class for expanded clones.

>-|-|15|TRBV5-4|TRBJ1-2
TGTGCCAGCAGCTTGGTAAAACTGGGTCCGGGGGGCTACACCTTC
CASSLVKLGPGGYTF
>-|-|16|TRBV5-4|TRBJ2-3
TGTGCCAGCAGCTTGGCCGGCCTCAAACTAACAGATACGCAGTATTTT
CASSLAGLKLTDTQYF
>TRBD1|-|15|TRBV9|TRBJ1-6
TGTGCCAGCAGCGTAGGGACAGGGGAAAATTCACCCCTCCACTTT
CASSVGTGENSPLHF
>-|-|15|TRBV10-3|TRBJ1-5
TGTGCCATCAGTAGAGACAAATATAGCAATCAGCCCCAGCATTTT
CAISRDKYSNQPQHF
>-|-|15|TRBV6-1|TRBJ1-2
TGTGCCAGCAGTGAATCGGGCGGGACTAACTATGGCTACACCTTC
CASSESGGTNYGYTF
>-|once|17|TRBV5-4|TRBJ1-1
TGTGCCAGCAGCTTTCCGGGACGGGGAGGAGGGTACACTGAAGCTTTCTTT
CASSFPGRGGGYTEAFF
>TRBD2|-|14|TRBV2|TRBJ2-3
TGTGCCAGCCTCGAGGAGCGGGGAGTAGATACGCAGTATTTT
CASLEERGVDTQYF
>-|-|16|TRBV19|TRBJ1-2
TGTGCCAGTAGTCAAGTCAGGGAAGTAGGAAACTATGGCTACACCTTC
CASSQVREVGNYGYTF
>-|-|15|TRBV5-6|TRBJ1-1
TGTGCCAGCAGCTTGGGCCCGGGACAGAACACTGAAGCTTTCTTT
CASSLGPGQNTEAFF
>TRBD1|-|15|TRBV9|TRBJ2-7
TGTGCCAGCAGCTTACGGGACAGGGGGGACTACGAGCAGTACTTC
CASSLRDRGDYEQYF
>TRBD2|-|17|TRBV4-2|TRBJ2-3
TGTGCCAGCAGCCAAGATCCTAGCGGGGGCCGCGCAGATACGCAGTATTTT
CASSQDPSGGRADTQYF
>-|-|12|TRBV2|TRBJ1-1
TGTGCCAGCAGTGTCGGGGGCACTGAAGCTTTCTTT
CASSVGGTEAFF
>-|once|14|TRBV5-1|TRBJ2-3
TGCGCCAGCAGCTCGGACTCAACCACAGATACGCAGTATTTT
CASSSDSTTDTQYF
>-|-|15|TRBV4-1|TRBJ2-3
TGCGCCAGCAGCCAGCACTCAAGTTCCTCAGATACGCAGTATTTT
CASSQHSSSSDTQYF
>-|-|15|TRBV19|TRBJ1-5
TGTGCCAGTAGTTGGTCCGGACAGCACAATCAGCCCCAGCATTTT
CASSWSGQHNQPQHF
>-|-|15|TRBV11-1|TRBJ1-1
TGTGCCAGCACCCCATCAACGTCGGGAAAAGCTGAAGCTTTCTTT
CASTPSTSGKAEAFF
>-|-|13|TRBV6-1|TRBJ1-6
TGTGCCAGCAGTCGCTCCTATAATTCACCCCTCCACTTT
CASSRSYNSPLHF
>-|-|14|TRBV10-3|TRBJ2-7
TGTGCCATCAGTCCCGACCCTAGCTCCTACGAGCAGTACTTC
CAISPDPSSYEQYF
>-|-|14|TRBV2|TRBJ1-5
TGTGCCAGCAGTGGACAGAATCTTAATCAGCCCCAGCATTTT
CASSGQNLNQPQHF
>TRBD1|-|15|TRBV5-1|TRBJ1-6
TGCGCCAGCAGCTCGGCCGGGACAGGGAATTCACCCCTCCACTTT
CASSSAGTGNSPLHF
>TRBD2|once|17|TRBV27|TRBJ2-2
TGTGCCAGCAGAATAGCGGGGGGCCCACCGGGCACCGGGGAGCTGTTTTTT
CASRIAGGPPGTGELFF
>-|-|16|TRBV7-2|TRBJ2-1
TGTGCCAGCAGCTTAGGGGGCCGGTCGGGTTGGAATGAGCAGTTCTTC
CASSLGGRSGWNEQFF
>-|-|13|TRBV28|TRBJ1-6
TGTGCCAGCCGCAGGGTTCTGAATTCACCCCTCCACTTT
CASRRVLNSPLHF
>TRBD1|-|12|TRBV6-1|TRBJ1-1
TGTGCCAGCAGTTTCAGACAGGGTCGGGCTTTCTTT
CASSFRQGRAFF
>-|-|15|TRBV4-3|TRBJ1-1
TGCGCCAGCAGCCAAGAAGGGAGTTTGAACACTGAAGCTTTCTTT
CASSQEGSLNTEAFF
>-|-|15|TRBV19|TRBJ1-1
TGTGCCAGTAGTATCCAATCAGGACTCAACACTGAAGCTTTCTTT
CASSIQSGLNTEAFF
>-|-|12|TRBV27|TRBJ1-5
TGTGCCAGCAGTCTAATCAATCAGCCCCAGCATTTT
CASSLINQPQHF
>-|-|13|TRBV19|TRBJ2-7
TGTGCCAGTAGTATCGTCCCCCTATACGAGCAGTACTTC
CASSIVPLYEQYF
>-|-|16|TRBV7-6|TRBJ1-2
TGTGCCAGCAGCCCTACTCTGGGGGGATCCAACTATGGCTACACCTTC
CASSPTLGGSNYGYTF
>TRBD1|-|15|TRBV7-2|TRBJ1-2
TGTGCCAGCAGCCTCTCACCGGGACAGGGCTATGGCTACACCTTC
CASSLSPGQGYGYTF
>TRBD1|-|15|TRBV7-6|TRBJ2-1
TGTGCCAGCAGCCCCCGAGGGGGCTTCTACAATGAGCAGTTCTTC
CASSPRGGFYNEQFF
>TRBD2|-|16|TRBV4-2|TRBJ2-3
TGTGCCAGCAGCCAACGGGACTACCCTAGCACAGATACGCAGTATTTT
CASSQRDYPSTDTQYF
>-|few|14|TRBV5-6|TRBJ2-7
TGTGCCAGCAGAGCATCAGGGTTAATATACGAGCAGTACTTC
CASRASGLIYEQYF